Listed below are T cell receptor beta chains from one sample, sequenced in a study of CD8+ T cells in alopecia areata. Assay: immunoSEQ multiplex PCR; the TCRdb copy retains only in-frame clones and omits some. This table holds under 200,000 clones, approximately 65% found once. Specimen: CD4+ T cells sorted from blood, collected at week 4, from a patient treated with tofacitinib. These receptors were obtained from a human donor with alopecia areata. Each CDR3 is given with its conserved first and last residue. The size of a clone is reported for some rows only, either as once, few or many, or as a class for expanded clones.

>.|TRBJ1-3|TRBV11-2
CASRRLRESGNTIYF
>.|TRBJ1-1|TRBV6-1
CASRKGSTEAFF
>.|TRBJ2-7|TRBV4-3
CASSQEEGSAQYF
>.|TRBJ2-7|TRBV5-4
CASSSAGSRVSYEQYF
>.|TRBJ2-3|TRBV7-9
CASNAGQVVSDTQYF
>.|TRBJ2-7|TRBV2
CASRGQEVAEQYF
>.|TRBJ1-2|TRBV30
CAWSHGNPYTF
>.|TRBJ1-6|TRBV14
CASSQVGNSPLHF
>.|TRBJ1-1|TRBV30
CAWKGSFMNTEAFF
>.|TRBJ1-1|TRBV30
CAGLGGTASFLF
>.|TRBJ2-1|TRBV29-1
CSVRGATYNEQFF
>.|TRBJ2-7|TRBV29-1
CSVEDPSGPGSYEQYF
>.|TRBJ2-5|TRBV4-3
CASSPGLAGGYIQETQYF
>.|TRBJ1-2|TRBV7-2
CASNSQGARGYTF
>.|TRBJ2-3|TRBV2
CASNLRTDTQYF
>few|TRBJ2-2|TRBV5-1
CASSLGHTNTGELFF
>once|TRBJ2-3|TRBV13
CASSLGARYTQYF
>.|TRBJ2-5|TRBV5-1
CASSPVDGEGTQYF
>.|TRBJ2-2|TRBV5-1
CASSRGQGIGELFF
>once|TRBJ1-2|TRBV9
CASSPRDYGYTF
>once|TRBJ1-5|TRBV7-8
CASSLQEDQPQHF
>.|TRBJ1-5|TRBV4-2
CASSQGQFNQPQHF
>.|TRBJ1-2|TRBV20-1
CRVQGLDGYTF
>.|TRBJ1-2|TRBV7-2
CASSRQNYGYTF
>.|TRBJ2-6|TRBV6-1
CASSTASGANVLTF
>.|TRBJ2-1|TRBV29-1
CSVEYMNEQFF
>few|TRBJ1-6|TRBV11-2
CASSLELRGNSPLHF
>.|TRBJ1-5|TRBV5-1
CASSPGTGANQPQHF
>.|TRBJ2-3|TRBV18
CASSQASGEDTQYF
>.|TRBJ2-7|TRBV15
CATSRDYYEQYF
>.|TRBJ2-7|TRBV12-5
CASGLILSRGQGNEQYF
>.|TRBJ2-5|TRBV29-1
CSVASPVGLAGETQYF
>.|TRBJ2-1|TRBV14
CASSQRQGAFNEQFF
>.|TRBJ2-3|TRBV27
CASSPPYEQRTDTQYF
>.|TRBJ2-2|TRBV5-4
CASSLNTGELFF
>.|TRBJ2-7|TRBV30
CAWGQGWAYEQYF
>.|TRBJ1-1|TRBV30
CAWDDRGRTEAFF
>few|TRBJ1-2|TRBV29-1
CSVEDLAGIGYGYTF
>.|TRBJ2-7|TRBV29-1
CSVVLLAGTGSSYEQYF
>.|TRBJ1-2|TRBV30
CAWSPGGALDGYTF
>.|TRBJ2-2|TRBV7-8
CASSPVTGTGDTGELFF
>.|TRBJ2-7|TRBV2
CASRQSAGGTNEQYF
>few|TRBJ1-3|TRBV7-2
CASSLRNTIYF
>.|TRBJ2-7|TRBV30
CAWSVLDRGSGEQYF
>.|TRBJ1-1|TRBV30
CAWSMDYGTFWVNTEAFF
>.|TRBJ2-6|TRBV25-1
CASSDWAGANVLTF
>few|TRBJ1-2|TRBV11-2
CASSLADSDYGYTF
>.|TRBJ1-2|TRBV30
CAWGGNREGGYTF
>.|TRBJ2-7|TRBV5-1
CASSSDSLSYEQYF
>.|TRBJ1-2|TRBV29-1
CSSVGGAEGYTF
>.|TRBJ2-5|TRBV23-1
CASLGRRETQYF
>once|TRBJ2-5|TRBV11-2
CASSLERKGTQYF
>once|TRBJ2-2|TRBV5-6
CASSFGLNTGELFF
>many|TRBJ2-5|TRBV5-4
CASSRTSGVQETQYF
>few|TRBJ1-5|TRBV19
CASTLGGKHF
>.|TRBJ2-7|TRBV30
CAWSVPPWAQYF